This entry is about one T cell receptor beta chain. The antigen is undetermined. From germline, CDR1 is LGHDT and CDR2 YNNKEL (reference sequence). The CDR3 consists of 12 residues. Trimming cost V 0 bases and J 9 bases, with 8 bases left between them. Patients were left out if they had other autoimmune diseases, uncontrolled infections, pregnancy or lactation. A diagnosis was made from clinical symptoms together with serum thyroxine, TRAb, thyroid ultrasound and orbital computed tomography. The data originate from a study of Graves' ophthalmopathy and Graves' hyperthyroidism. Study results and caveats: Blood also carried most expanded thyroid clonotypes exceeding 0.001 frequency. With a specificity of just under 75% and a sensitivity of over 65%, the model predicted ophthalmopathy progression.

For repertoire sequencing, the TCR beta CDR3 regions were amplified from RNA transcripts. Amplification began with first-round RT-PCR using HTBI primers, then second-round multiplex PCR was performed. TCRdb reprocessed the multiplex PCR reads with MiXCR, giving one entry per CDR3 protein. The data hold about 740,000 distinct CDR3 sequences, with 35% to 50% observed a single time. Material: peripheral blood. This clonotype was obtained from an adult man with Graves' ophthalmopathy. The chain uses TRBV3-1 and TRBJ1-1, with D possibly TRBD1 on 5 matching bases. This CDR3 is CASSQDRVKAFF. The CDR3, as DNA: TGTGCCAGCAGCCAAGACAGGGTAAAAGCTTTCTTT. Variable domain in full (rest from reference TRBV3-1 and TRBJ1-1): DTAVSQTPKYLVTQMGNDKSIKCEQNLGHDTMYWYKQDSKKFLKIMFSYNNKELIINETVPNRFSPKSPDKAHLNLHINSLELGDSAVYFCASSQDRVKAFFGQGTRLTVV.